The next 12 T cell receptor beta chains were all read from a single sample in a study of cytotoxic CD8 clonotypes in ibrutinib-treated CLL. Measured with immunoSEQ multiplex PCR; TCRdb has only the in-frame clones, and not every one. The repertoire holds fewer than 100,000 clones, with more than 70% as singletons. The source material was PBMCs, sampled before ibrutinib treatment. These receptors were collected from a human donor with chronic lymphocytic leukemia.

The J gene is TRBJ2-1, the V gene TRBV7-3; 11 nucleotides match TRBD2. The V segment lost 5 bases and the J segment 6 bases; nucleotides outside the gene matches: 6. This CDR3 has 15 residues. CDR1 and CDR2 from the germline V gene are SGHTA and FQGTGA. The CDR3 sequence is CASSPSGLAGNEQFF. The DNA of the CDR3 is TGTGCCAGCAGCCCGAGCGGACTAGCGGGCAATGAGCAGTTCTTC.

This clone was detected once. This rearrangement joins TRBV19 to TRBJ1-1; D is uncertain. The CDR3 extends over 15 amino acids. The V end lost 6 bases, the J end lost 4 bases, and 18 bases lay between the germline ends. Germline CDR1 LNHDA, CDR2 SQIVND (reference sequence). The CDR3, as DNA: TGTGCCAGTAGCACGCTCCCGGGGTGGGGCACTGAAGCTTTCTTT. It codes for CASSTLPGWGTEAFF.

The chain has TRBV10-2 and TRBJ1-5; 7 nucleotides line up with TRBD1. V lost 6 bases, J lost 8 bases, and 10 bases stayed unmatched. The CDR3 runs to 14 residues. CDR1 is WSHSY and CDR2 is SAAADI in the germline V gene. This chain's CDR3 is CASREDRVNKPQHF. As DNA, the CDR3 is TGCGCCAGCAGAGAAGACAGGGTCAACAAGCCCCAGCATTTT.

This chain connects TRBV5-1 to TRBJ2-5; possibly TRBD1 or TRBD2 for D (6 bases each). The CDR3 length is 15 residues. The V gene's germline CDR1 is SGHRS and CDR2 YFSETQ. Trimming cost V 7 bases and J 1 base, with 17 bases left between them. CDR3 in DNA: TGCGCCAGCGGTCCGAAGGGGGGACTCCAAGAGACCCAGTACTTC. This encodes CASGPKGGLQETQYF. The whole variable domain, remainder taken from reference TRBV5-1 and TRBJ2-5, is KAGVTQTPRYLIKTRGQQVTLSCSPISGHRSVSWYQQTPGQGLQFLFEYFSETQRNKGNFPGRFSGRQFSNSRSEMNVSTLELGDSALYLCASGPKGGLQETQYFGPGTRLLVL.

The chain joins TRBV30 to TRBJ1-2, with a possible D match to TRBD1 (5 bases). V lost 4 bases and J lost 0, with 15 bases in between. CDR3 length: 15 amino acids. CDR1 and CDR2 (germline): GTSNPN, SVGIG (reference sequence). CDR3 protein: CAWTQGLGANYGYTF. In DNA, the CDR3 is TGTGCCTGGACGCAGGGTTTGGGAGCTAACTATGGCTACACCTTC.

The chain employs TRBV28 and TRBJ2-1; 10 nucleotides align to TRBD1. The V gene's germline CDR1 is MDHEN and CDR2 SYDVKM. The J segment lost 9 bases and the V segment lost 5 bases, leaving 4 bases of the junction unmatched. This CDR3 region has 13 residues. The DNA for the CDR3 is TGTGCCAGCAGTGGGACAGGGGTAGGTGAGCAGTTCTTC. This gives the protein CASSGTGVGEQFF.

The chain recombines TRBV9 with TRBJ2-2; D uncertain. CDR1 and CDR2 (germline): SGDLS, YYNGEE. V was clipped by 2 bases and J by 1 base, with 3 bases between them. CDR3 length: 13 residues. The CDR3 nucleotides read TGTGCCAGCAGCGTCAGGAACACCGGGGAGCTGTTTTTT. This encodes CASSVRNTGELFF. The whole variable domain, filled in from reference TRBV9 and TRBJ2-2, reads DSGVTQTPKHLITATGQRVTLRCSPRSGDLSVYWYQQSLDQGLQFLIQYYNGEERAKGNILERFSAQQFPDLHSELNLSSLELGDSALYFCASSVRNTGELFFGEGSRLTVL.

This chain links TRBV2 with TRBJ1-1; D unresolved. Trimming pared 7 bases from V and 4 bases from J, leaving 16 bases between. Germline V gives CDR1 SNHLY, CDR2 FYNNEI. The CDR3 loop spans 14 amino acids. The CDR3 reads CASIKGWGGTEAFF. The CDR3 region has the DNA TGTGCCAGCATAAAAGGTTGGGGTGGCACTGAAGCTTTCTTT.

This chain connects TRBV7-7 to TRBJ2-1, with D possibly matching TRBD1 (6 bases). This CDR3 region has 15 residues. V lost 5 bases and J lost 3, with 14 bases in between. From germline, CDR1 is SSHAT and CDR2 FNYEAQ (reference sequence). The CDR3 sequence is CASSERQVGYNEQFF. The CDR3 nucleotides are TGTGCCAGCAGCGAAAGACAGGTGGGCTACAATGAGCAGTTCTTC.

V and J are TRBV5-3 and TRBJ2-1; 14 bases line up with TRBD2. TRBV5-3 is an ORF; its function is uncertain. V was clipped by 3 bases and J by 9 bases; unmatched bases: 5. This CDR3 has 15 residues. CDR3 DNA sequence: TGTGCCAGAAGCTCCGGACTAGCGGGAGGCCGTGAGCAGTTCTTC. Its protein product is CARSSGLAGGREQFF.

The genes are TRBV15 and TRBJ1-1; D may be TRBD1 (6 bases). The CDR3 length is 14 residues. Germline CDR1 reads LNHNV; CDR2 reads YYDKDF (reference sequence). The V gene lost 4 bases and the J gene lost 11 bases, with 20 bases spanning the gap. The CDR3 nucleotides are TGTGCCACCAGCAACGGGGGGCTTACACTGTTGGCTTTCTTT. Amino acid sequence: CATSNGGLTLLAFF.

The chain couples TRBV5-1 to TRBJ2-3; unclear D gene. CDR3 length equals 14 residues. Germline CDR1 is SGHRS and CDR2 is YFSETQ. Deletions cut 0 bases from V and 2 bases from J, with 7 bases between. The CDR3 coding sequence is TGCGCCAGCAGCTTGGGTGGCCTCACAGATACGCAGTATTTT. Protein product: CASSLGGLTDTQYF.